This entry concerns a single TCR beta chain. Its antigen remains unidentified. This CDR3 has 16 residues. Germline-derived CDR1 and CDR2 are MDHEN and SYDVKM. V was shortened by 6 bases and J by 3 bases, with 18 bases between the two germline ends. This entry belongs to a study of cytomegalovirus exposure and HLA in healthy donors. Study-wide results and limits: In an earlier analysis, about 87% or about 30%: the productive usage of most TCR beta V segments. HLA restriction was apparent for most CMV-associated TCR beta chains in a later analysis. Later analysis placed DRB1 highest and HLA-C lowest in TCR association rates, which differed by HLA locus.

PCR primers comprised 60 Vbeta and 13 Jbeta primers. The authors' processing: It was a later analysis that counted about 80 million unique TCR beta chains, of which roughly 11 million were shared. TCRdb's table, derived via immunoSEQ multiplex PCR, lists solely in-frame clones and lacks some. Clone size and the V and J calls come from that table; the DNA yielded D and trimming. The sample carries fewer than 130,000 clones, approximately 86% recorded once. The source of this sequence is a man aged 35 to 55 in good health and CMV-seronegative. The rearrangement joins TRBV28 to TRBJ1-5; a weak D match, TRBD1 (5 bases). The sequencing sample was made of PBMCs. The CDR3 reads CASRPRLGDFNQPQHF. In DNA, the CDR3 is TGTGCCAGCAGACCGAGGCTGGGGGACTTCAATCAGCCCCAGCATTTT.